Each of the 31 T cell receptor beta chains below was sequenced from the same sample in a study of T-cell reconstitution after alpha-beta-depleted transplantation in children. Preparation of the TCRbeta library was carried out with unique molecular identifiers. Using its own MiXCR run on the PCR reads, TCRdb lists one record per CDR3 protein. The sample includes approximately 400,000 distinct CDR3 sequences, roughly a tenth seen only once; the top ten take approximately 5%. The sample consisted of PBMCs from the stem cell graft donor, taken from the stem cell graft. The receptors shown here come from a human donor who donated a stem cell graft to a child with acute myeloid leukemia.

This clonotype was found a few times. The J gene is TRBJ2-1, the V gene TRBV12-3 or TRBV12-4; D might be TRBD1 (6 bases). The CDR3 runs to 14 residues. V was clipped by 3 bases and J by 8 bases, with 14 bases between them. The CDR3 sequence: CASSLTGSQHEQFF. CDR3 DNA sequence: TGTGCCAGCAGTTTGACAGGTTCCCAGCATGAGCAGTTCTTC.

The CDR3 region has the DNA TGCAGCGTTCTGGCAGCCACAGATACGCAGTATTTT. It specifies CSVLAATDTQYF. The genes are TRBV29-1 and TRBJ2-3; D gene unclear. Germline V CDR1 and CDR2: SQVTM, ANQGSEA. This CDR3 spans 12 amino acids. V was pared by 5 bases and J by 2 bases, with 8 bases between.

The genes are TRBV6-6 and TRBJ2-3; D is unresolved. The CDR3 is made up of 12 amino acids. Trimming took off 3 bases at V and 12 bases at J, with 13 bases between the two ends. The germline gives CDR1 MNHNY, CDR2 SVGAGI (reference sequence). The CDR3, as DNA: TGTGCCAGCAGTTATGGCGGAGACCCACAGTATTTT. Its translation is CASSYGGDPQYF.

The rearrangement uses TRBV2 and TRBJ2-2; no reliable D call. Germline assignment: CDR1 SNHLY and CDR2 FYNNEI. V was pared by 7 bases and J by 5 bases, with 8 bases between. The CDR3 consists of 12 residues. Here the CDR3 reads CASTEKTGELFF. The DNA for the CDR3 is TGTGCCAGCACGGAGAAGACCGGGGAGCTGTTTTTT.

The rearrangement uses TRBV6-2 or TRBV6-3 and TRBJ1-2; a weak D match, TRBD1 (5 bases). This CDR3 region has 12 residues. The V gene lost 8 bases and the J gene lost 4 bases, with 11 bases spanning the gap. Germline-derived CDR1 and CDR2 are MNHEY and SVGEGT. The CDR3 bases are TGTGCCAGCGGGGGATCCCCCTATGGCTACACCTTC. It translates to CASGGSPYGYTF.

This clonotype was observed at least ten times. One junction end does not reproduce the germline sequence, and a read error may be involved. The rearrangement joins TRBV7-7 to TRBJ2-5, with 8 bases aligning to TRBD2. CDR3 length: 15 amino acids. Germline CDR1 reads SSHAT; CDR2 reads FNYEAQ (reference sequence). The CDR3 region has the DNA TGTGCTAGCAGCCAGAGAGCCGGGACTAGTGAAACCCAGTACTTC. Protein product: CASSQRAGTSETQYF. The complete variable domain, with remaining parts taken from reference TRBV7-7 and TRBJ2-5, reads GAGVSQSPRYKVTKRGQDVTLRCDPISSHATLYWYQQALGQGPEFLTYFNYEAQPDKSGLPSDRFSAERPEGSISTLTIQRTEQRDSAMYRCASSQRAGTSETQYFGPGTRLLVL.

The table lists this clonotype with a few counts. The chain couples TRBV25-1 to TRBJ2-1; either TRBD1 or TRBD2 may supply D (5 bases each). Trimming took 6 bases from V and 8 from J, leaving 23 bases between them. The CDR3 sequence is 16 residues long. Germline lookup yields CDR1 MGHDK and CDR2 SYGVNS. CDR3 residues: CASSPKRGSLTYEQFF. The DNA of the CDR3 is TGTGCCAGCAGCCCGAAGAGGGGATCACTAACTTATGAGCAGTTCTTC.

The CDR3 loop is CASRGAAGTNEKLFF. In DNA form, the CDR3 reads TGTGCCAGCCGGGGGGCGGCGGGGACTAATGAAAAACTGTTTTTT. The chain links TRBV7-2 to TRBJ1-4; possible D gene TRBD1, 6 bases. CDR3 length: 15 residues. The V gene lost 8 bases and the J gene lost 2 bases, with 15 bases spanning the gap. Germline V gives CDR1 SGHTA, CDR2 FQGNSA.

This clonotype was observed a few times. The rearrangement links TRBV5-1 to TRBJ2-7; D possibly corresponds to TRBD1 (5 bases). Germline-derived CDR1 and CDR2 are SGHRS and YFSETQ. The CDR3 covers 14 residues. V lost 4 bases, J lost 0 bases, and 11 bases lay in between. CDR3 in DNA: TGCGCCAGCAGCCCCCCGGACAACTCCTACGAGCAGTACTTC. Its protein product is CASSPPDNSYEQYF.

Only a few counts were recorded for this clonotype. The gene calls are TRBV6-1 and TRBJ1-1, with D uncertain. Trimming took off 7 bases at V and 4 bases at J, with 10 bases between the two ends. The germline gives CDR1 MNHNS, CDR2 SASEGT. The CDR3 length is 12 residues. This chain's CDR3 is CASMKVVTEAFF. CDR3 bases: TGTGCCAGCATGAAGGTTGTCACTGAAGCTTTCTTT.

CDR3 bases: TGCGCCAGCAGCTTACTCTCCCCAACATTCCGGGACAGGCTTTCTGGGGCCAACGTCCTGACTTTC. Protein: CASSLLSPTFRDRLSGANVLTF. This chain joins TRBV5-1 and TRBJ2-6; TRBD1 matches at 8 bases. The V gene end was trimmed by 2 bases and the J gene end by 1 base; junction bases not matched to a gene: 20. The germline CDR1 and CDR2 sequences are SGHRS and YFSETQ. The CDR3 runs 22 residues.

The chain carries TRBV20-1 and TRBJ2-2; 13 positions match TRBD2. Germline lookup yields CDR1 DFQATT and CDR2 SNEGSKA (reference sequence). The junction had 6 bases not matched to a gene; V was cut back by 6 bases and J by 8 bases. This CDR3 is built from 14 residues. CDR3 protein: CSATGLAGRGELFF. The DNA for the CDR3 is TGCAGTGCCACGGGACTAGCGGGAAGGGGGGAGCTGTTTTTT.

The J gene is TRBJ2-5, the V gene TRBV14, with 14 bases lining up with TRBD2. Germline CDR1 reads SGHDN; CDR2 reads FVKESK. V lost 2 bases, J lost 1 base, and 3 bases stayed unmatched. This CDR3 has 17 amino acids. The CDR3 loop reads CASSQRTSGGSQETQYF. The CDR3 nucleotides are TGTGCCAGCAGCCAACGGACTAGCGGGGGGAGCCAAGAGACCCAGTACTTC.

This clonotype has only a few counts. The rearrangement uses TRBV7-3 and TRBJ2-2; tentative D call: TRBD2 (5 bases). From germline, CDR1 is SGHTA and CDR2 FQGTGA. The CDR3 totals 13 residues. Trimming took 5 bases from V and 10 from J, leaving 14 bases between them. CDR3 sequence: CASSPPNREELFF. Here the CDR3 DNA reads TGTGCCAGCAGCCCACCCAACCGGGAGGAGCTGTTTTTT.

The rearrangement uses TRBV5-1 and TRBJ1-3, with D possibly being TRBD1 (5 bases). Germline CDR1 and CDR2: SGHRS and YFSETQ. CDR3 size: 15 residues. V was shortened by 4 bases and J by 0 bases, with 11 bases between the two germline ends. The CDR3 sequence is CASSGGADSGNTIYF. DNA of the CDR3: TGCGCCAGCAGCGGGGGAGCAGACTCTGGAAACACCATATATTTT. Filled out from reference TRBV5-1 and TRBJ1-3, the complete variable domain reads KAGVTQTPRYLIKTRGQQVTLSCSPISGHRSVSWYQQTPGQGLQFLFEYFSETQRNKGNFPGRFSGRQFSNSRSEMNVSTLELGDSALYLCASSGGADSGNTIYFGEGSWLTVV.

About this clonotype itself: One end of the junction is discordant with germline, which a read error may explain. The rearrangement links TRBV20-1 to TRBJ2-1; D is perhaps TRBD2 (7 bases). Germline V gene sequence: CDR1 DFQATT, CDR2 SNEGSKA (reference sequence). The CDR3 loop spans 17 amino acids. DNA of the CDR3: TGCTGTGCTAGAGATTATATAGGGGGGGGGCCGGGGAATGAGCAGTTCTTC. Protein product: CCARDYIGGGPGNEQFF.

The gene calls are TRBV3-1 and TRBJ2-5; D possibly matches TRBD1 or TRBD2 (5 bases each). Trimming cost V 1 base and J 4 bases, with 16 bases left between them. Germline loops: CDR1 LGHDT, CDR2 YNNKEL (reference sequence). This CDR3 spans 16 amino acids. The CDR3 region has the DNA TGTGCCAGCAGCCAAGCCGGGGTAGGGGTTCGAGAGACCCAGTACTTC. Amino acid sequence: CASSQAGVGVRETQYF.

There are many counts of this clonotype. The chain carries TRBV12-3 or TRBV12-4 and TRBJ2-2, with 8 bases matching TRBD1. The CDR3 is 17 residues long. With V trimmed by 3 bases and J by 2 bases, 8 bases remained unmatched. CDR3 nucleotides: TGTGCCAGCAGTTTTTCAGGGGGCAGAATTAACACCGGGGAGCTGTTTTTT. It is translated as CASSFSGGRINTGELFF.

This clonotype was found a few times. V usage is TRBV19 and J usage is TRBJ1-1; weak D call: TRBD1 (5 bases). V was clipped by 8 bases and J by 1 base, with 11 bases between them. The CDR3 is 13 residues long. In germline, CDR1 is LNHDA, CDR2 SQIVND (reference sequence). The CDR3 here is CASWGRRNTEAFF. The CDR3 bases are TGTGCCAGTTGGGGACGGAGGAACACTGAAGCTTTCTTT.

This clonotype was picked up many times. The V and J genes are TRBV3-1 and TRBJ1-1; no firm D call. V lost 0 bases to trimming and J lost 6 bases, with 8 bases between them. The germline V gene has CDR1 LGHDT and CDR2 YNNKEL (reference sequence). The CDR3 length is 13 residues. CDR3 in amino acids: CASSQDGGAEAFF. For the CDR3, the DNA is TGTGCCAGCAGCCAAGACGGTGGCGCTGAAGCTTTCTTT.

The chain couples TRBV20-1 to TRBJ2-5; 9 bases line up with TRBD1. The germline CDR1 and CDR2 sequences are DFQATT and SNEGSKA (reference sequence). CDR3 length: 15 amino acids. The V segment lost 3 bases and the J segment 2 bases; nucleotides outside the gene matches: 7. The CDR3 sequence is CSASPGQGGQETQYF. The CDR3 DNA reads TGCAGTGCTAGCCCGGGACAGGGTGGGCAAGAGACCCAGTACTTC.

There are a few counts of this clonotype. This rearrangement joins TRBV4-3 to TRBJ2-7; 7 bases fit TRBD2. V shed 4 bases, J shed 0 bases, and the junction held 6 bases outside the gene matches. CDR3 length: 15 amino acids. Germline CDR1 and CDR2: LGHNA and YSLEER. The CDR3 here is CASSREGTGSYEQYF. In DNA form, the CDR3 reads TGCGCCAGCAGCCGGGAGGGGACTGGCTCCTACGAGCAGTACTTC.

This clonotype showed up just a few times. This chain connects TRBV27 to TRBJ2-5, with D hard to call. The germline V gene has CDR1 MNHEY and CDR2 SMNVEV (reference sequence). V gave up 1 base and J gave up 5 bases, with 11 bases separating them. The CDR3 extends over 14 amino acids. The CDR3 coding sequence is TGTGCCAGCAGTTTATTCCCAGGATCGGAGACCCAGTACTTC. Residues: CASSLFPGSETQYF.

This clonotype has at least ten counts. The chain is built from TRBV10-3 and TRBJ2-2; weak D call: TRBD1 (6 bases). In germline, CDR1 is ENHRY, CDR2 SYGVKD. The V end was cut by 6 bases, the J end by 2 bases, with 13 bases between. This CDR3 region has 15 residues. Here the CDR3 DNA reads TGTGCCATCAGCCTGGGACACCGAAACACCGGGGAGCTGTTTTTT. Its translation: CAISLGHRNTGELFF.

This clonotype was detected only once. The chain employs TRBV5-1 and TRBJ1-6, with unresolved D. Germline V gives CDR1 SGHRS, CDR2 YFSETQ. Trimming removed 4 bases at V and 8 bases at J, with 16 bases between. CDR3 size: 15 residues. The CDR3: CASSLEGRVDSPLHF. CDR3 nucleotide sequence: TGCGCCAGCAGCCTGGAAGGGAGGGTGGATTCACCCCTCCACTTT.

This clonotype has only a few counts. J is TRBJ2-1 and V is TRBV5-1; D remains ambiguous. Trimming stripped 7 bases from V and 7 bases from J, with 15 bases between. The germline CDR1 and CDR2 sequences are SGHRS and YFSETQ. The CDR3 has 13 amino acids. CDR3 DNA: TGCGCCAGCCGTGCAGCCCCGGGTAATGAGCAGTTCTTC. Its translation is CASRAAPGNEQFF.

The V gene is TRBV20-1, the J gene TRBJ1-4; possible D gene TRBD1, 6 bases. Deletions cut 4 bases from V and 7 bases from J, with 10 bases between. Germline V gives CDR1 DFQATT, CDR2 SNEGSKA (reference sequence). The length of the CDR3 is 12 residues. CDR3 in DNA: TGCAGTGCTAAGGGGGTCGGTGAAAAACTGTTTTTT. Protein sequence: CSAKGVGEKLFF.

The chain uses TRBV10-3 and TRBJ2-7; D gene uncertain. From germline, CDR1 is ENHRY and CDR2 SYGVKD. The CDR3 extends over 11 amino acids. V lost 4 bases and J 3 bases, leaving 4 bases between the germline ends. The chain's CDR3 is CAISANYEQYF. CDR3 DNA sequence: TGTGCCATCAGTGCCAACTACGAGCAGTACTTC.

The gene calls are TRBV6-1 and TRBJ1-2, with D uncertain. V was cut by 2 bases and J by 8 bases, with 12 bases left in between. The CDR3 is 13 amino acids. The germline V gene has CDR1 MNHNS and CDR2 SASEGT. CDR3 DNA: TGTGCCAGCAGTGAATCGGGTTCGCGGGGCTACACCTTC. Amino acids: CASSESGSRGYTF.

This clonotype was counted ten times or more. The chain couples TRBV6-5 to TRBJ2-5; tentatively, D is TRBD2 (6 bases). Germline CDR1 and CDR2: MNHEY and SVGAGI. With 7 bases removed from V and 2 bases from J, the gap between germline ends came to 14 bases. The CDR3 totals 14 residues. The CDR3 here is CASNGGLPQETQYF. DNA of the CDR3: TGTGCCAGCAACGGGGGATTACCGCAAGAGACCCAGTACTTC.

This clonotype was counted a few times. The chain recombines TRBV30 with TRBJ1-4; TRBD1 is a possible D gene (6 bases). The germline V and J ends were trimmed by 3 bases and 0 bases, with 14 bases remaining between them. This CDR3 has 16 amino acids. Germline values: CDR1 GTSNPN, CDR2 SVGIG (reference sequence). The CDR3 loop is CAWRLLRGPTNEKLFF. CDR3 nucleotide sequence: TGTGCCTGGAGGCTACTCAGGGGACCAACTAATGAAAAACTGTTTTTT.